These 22 T cell receptor beta chains were all obtained from the same sample, sequenced in a study of blood T cell repertoires in COVID-19. The data were produced by immunoSEQ multiplex PCR, yet TCRdb's version contains in-frame clones alone and is incomplete. This sample has around 75,000 clones, with more than 75% found just once. Sequences were obtained from peripheral blood. All receptors come from a human donor in a cohort sampled during active COVID-19.

The gene calls are TRBV10-3 and TRBJ2-7; 8 nucleotides match TRBD1. Germline values: CDR1 ENHRY, CDR2 SYGVKD. V trimming: 3 bases; J trimming: 3 bases; junction bases outside the gene matches: 7. The CDR3 loop spans 15 amino acids. The CDR3 spells CAISDRGQGSYEQYF. The CDR3 DNA reads TGTGCCATCAGTGACCGAGGACAGGGAAGCTACGAGCAGTACTTC.

The chain is built from TRBV18 and TRBJ2-5; D not resolved. This CDR3 spans 15 amino acids. Germline V gives CDR1 KGHSH, CDR2 LQKENI. Trimming removed 3 bases at V and 5 bases at J, with 16 bases between. CDR3 bases: TGTGCCAGCTCACCGGGCGCTAATTCTCTGGAGACCCAGTACTTC. The encoded protein is CASSPGANSLETQYF.

This chain connects TRBV24-1 to TRBJ2-5; TRBD2 might be the D (7 bases). Germline lookup yields CDR1 KGHDR and CDR2 SFDVKD. This CDR3 is built from 14 residues. V was clipped by 3 bases and J by 5 bases, with 12 bases between them. The CDR3 loop is CATSDPGGAETQYF. DNA for the CDR3: TGTGCCACCAGTGATCCGGGGGGCGCGGAGACCCAGTACTTC.

The CDR3 bases are TGTGCCAGCAGCCAAGCGGGGACTAGCGGGATAGGCTACAATGAGCAGTTCTTC. Translation gives CASSQAGTSGIGYNEQFF. The V and J genes are TRBV14 and TRBJ2-1; TRBD2 aligns across 13 bases. The J segment lost 3 bases and the V segment lost 1 base, leaving 6 bases of the junction unmatched. Looked up from germline, CDR1 is SGHDN and CDR2 is FVKESK. The CDR3 length is 18 residues.

The rearrangement uses TRBV28 and TRBJ1-1, with 7 bases fitting TRBD1. V lost 4 bases to trimming and J lost 3 bases; unmatched junction nucleotides: 8. Germline V gene sequence: CDR1 MDHEN, CDR2 SYDVKM. This CDR3 spans 15 amino acids. Here the CDR3 reads CASSSPGQGDTEAFF. The CDR3 coding sequence is TGTGCCAGCAGTTCCCCCGGGCAGGGGGACACTGAAGCTTTCTTT.

The gene calls are TRBV3-1 (or the pseudogene TRBV3-2) and TRBJ1-1, with D tentatively TRBD1 (6 bases). Germline CDR1 LGHDT, CDR2 YNNKEL (reference sequence). There are 18 residues in the CDR3. Trimming shortened V by 3 bases and J by 1 base, and 21 bases separated the two germline ends. CDR3 sequence (DNA): TGTGCCAGCAGCCACCCTCTCGGGAGGCAGGGACAGAACACTGAAGCTTTCTTT. This translates into CASSHPLGRQGQNTEAFF.

The chain is built from TRBV30 and TRBJ1-5; TRBD1 agrees at 8 bases. Germline CDR1 reads GTSNPN; CDR2 reads SVGIG (reference sequence). J lost 2 bases, V lost 0 bases, and 9 bases had no gene match. This CDR3 spans 17 amino acids. Here the CDR3 reads CAWSVGTGGRGNQPQHF. CDR3 DNA sequence: TGTGCCTGGAGTGTAGGAACAGGGGGAAGGGGCAATCAGCCCCAGCATTTT.

The chain carries TRBV19 and TRBJ1-5, with D tentatively TRBD1 (5 bases). The length of the CDR3 is 13 residues. Per germline, CDR1 LNHDA and CDR2 SQIVND (reference sequence). The germline V and J ends were trimmed by 3 bases and 4 bases, with 7 bases remaining between them. CDR3 amino acids: CASSIRGNQPQHF. CDR3 nucleotides: TGTGCCAGTAGTATCCGGGGGAATCAGCCCCAGCATTTT.

The chain couples TRBV7-9 to TRBJ1-2, with 7 bases lining up with TRBD1. The CDR3 is 14 amino acids. Trimming at V came to 4 bases and at J to 8 bases, leaving 10 bases not matched to a gene. The V gene's germline CDR1 is SEHNR and CDR2 FQNEAQ (reference sequence). CDR3 amino acids: CASSYQQGRWGYTF. The CDR3 nucleotides are TGTGCCAGCAGCTACCAACAGGGGCGGTGGGGCTACACCTTC. Complete variable domain (other parts from reference TRBV7-9 and TRBJ1-2): DTGVSQNPRHKITKRGQNVTFRCDPISEHNRLYWYRQTLGQGPEFLTYFQNEAQLEKSRLLSDRFSAERPKGSFSTLEIQRTEQGDSAMYLCASSYQQGRWGYTFGSGTRLTVV.

The chain has TRBV27 and TRBJ1-4; D is unresolved. CDR3 length: 15 residues. The V end lost 6 bases, the J end lost 4 bases, and 15 bases lay between the germline ends. Germline-derived CDR1 and CDR2 are MNHEY and SMNVEV (reference sequence). Here the CDR3 DNA reads TGTGCCAGCAGCCCGCGGGGTCTTATTAATGAAAAACTGTTTTTT. Amino acids: CASSPRGLINEKLFF.

The chain uses TRBV3-1 (or the pseudogene TRBV3-2) and TRBJ2-3; TRBD2 matches at 9 bases. The CDR3 loop spans 19 amino acids. CDR1 is LGHDT and CDR2 is YNNKEL in the germline V gene (reference sequence). V gave up 4 bases and J gave up 4 bases; unmatched junction bases: 18. The CDR3 nucleotides are TGTGCCAGCAGCCCCTACTTGCGGGGGGGCCCCGAATCCCCAGATACGCAGTATTTT. Its protein is CASSPYLRGGPESPDTQYF.

The CDR3 DNA is TGTGCCAGCAGCTTAGCCGGACTAGCGGGCGAGACCCAGTACTTC. Residues: CASSLAGLAGETQYF. The chain joins TRBV7-2 to TRBJ2-5, with 11 bases lining up with TRBD2. The CDR3 contains 15 residues. The V and J ends lost 0 bases and 5 bases, in that order; junction bases with no gene match: 2. Germline lookup yields CDR1 SGHTA and CDR2 FQGNSA.

The V gene is TRBV2, the J gene TRBJ1-5; 7 positions match TRBD1. V was clipped by 6 bases and J by 7 bases; unmatched bases: 9. The CDR3 runs to 14 residues. Germline CDR1 SNHLY, CDR2 FYNNEI. The CDR3 here is CASRGPGGGQPQHF. CDR3 sequence (DNA): TGTGCCAGCAGAGGACCAGGGGGTGGACAGCCCCAGCATTTT.

The DNA for the CDR3 is TGCGCCAGCAGCCACGGGAGGTTCGAAGATACGCAGTATTTT. This translates into CASSHGRFEDTQYF. The chain joins TRBV5-1 to TRBJ2-3; 7 positions agree with TRBD2. In germline, CDR1 is SGHRS, CDR2 YFSETQ. The CDR3 covers 14 residues. Trimming cost V 4 bases and J 5 bases; bases outside gene matches: 7.

The V call is TRBV7-2, the J call TRBJ1-4; D is uncertain. V lost 6 bases to trimming and J lost 0 bases, with 11 bases between them. The CDR3 has 15 residues. Germline V gene lookup returns CDR1 SGHTA and CDR2 FQGNSA. The CDR3 DNA sequence: TGTGCCAGCAGTTCAACATATGCAACTAATGAAAAACTGTTTTTT. This translates into CASSSTYATNEKLFF. Together with reference TRBV7-2 and TRBJ1-4, the CDR3 gives the full variable domain: GAGVSQSPSNKVTEKGKDVELRCDPISGHTALYWYRQSLGQGLEFLIYFQGNSAPDKSGLPSDRFSAERTGGSVSTLTIQRTQQEDSAVYLCASSSTYATNEKLFFGSGTQLSVL.

This clone was observed once. The genes are TRBV4-3 and TRBJ1-2; possible D gene TRBD1, 6 bases. This CDR3 has 16 residues. Trimming shortened V by 0 bases and J by 2 bases, and 13 bases separated the two germline ends. Germline V gene lookup returns CDR1 LGHNA and CDR2 YSLEER. CDR3 DNA: TGCGCCAGCAGCCAAGATCTTCCCGGACAGAACTATGGCTACACCTTC. Its translation: CASSQDLPGQNYGYTF.

The rearrangement links TRBV7-2 to TRBJ1-2; D uncertain. Trimming shortened V by 7 bases and J by 8 bases, and 17 bases separated the two germline ends. The CDR3 spans 13 residues. Germline V gene sequence: CDR1 SGHTA, CDR2 FQGNSA. The CDR3 reads CASTPRAGSGYTF. CDR3 DNA sequence: TGTGCCAGCACCCCGCGGGCCGGGTCCGGCTACACCTTC.

The V call is TRBV24-1, the J call TRBJ1-5; 9 nucleotides align to TRBD1. J lost 6 bases, V lost 4 bases, and 3 bases had no gene match. This CDR3 is built from 14 residues. Germline V CDR1 and CDR2: KGHDR, SFDVKD. This CDR3 is CATSEQGAGQPQHF. The CDR3 nucleotides are TGTGCCACCAGTGAACAGGGGGCTGGTCAGCCCCAGCATTTT.

The rearrangement uses TRBV21-1 and TRBJ1-5; TRBD1 is taken as the D call from the table, unchecked against the DNA. TRBV21-1 is tagged as a pseudogene. The CDR3 consists of 18 residues. CDR3 sequence reads: CASSKALSIPDSNQPQHF. The CDR3 region has the DNA TGTGCCAGCAGCAAAGCGCTTTCGATTCCAGATAGCAATCAGCCCCAGCATTTT.

V is TRBV2 and J is TRBJ2-7; 11 bases match TRBD1. The V segment lost 4 bases and the J segment 2 bases; nucleotides outside the gene matches: 1. CDR3 length equals 14 residues. Germline V gene sequence: CDR1 SNHLY, CDR2 FYNNEI. The CDR3 protein is CASSVDRGPYEQYF. CDR3 DNA: TGTGCCAGCAGTGTGGACAGGGGGCCCTACGAGCAGTACTTC.

The chain carries TRBV5-1 and TRBJ2-2; D is perhaps TRBD1 (5 bases). Trimming cost V 4 bases and J 2 bases, with 12 bases left between them. The CDR3 loop spans 15 amino acids. The germline gives CDR1 SGHRS, CDR2 YFSETQ. The CDR3 region has the DNA TGCGCCAGCAGCCAGGACACAATCAACACCGGGGAGCTGTTTTTT. This codes for CASSQDTINTGELFF.

CDR3: CASSARDSLNYGYTF. The CDR3, as DNA: TGTGCCAGCAGCGCCCGGGACAGTCTTAACTATGGCTACACCTTC. The chain employs TRBV9 and TRBJ1-2, with 7 bases that match TRBD1. The germline V gene has CDR1 SGDLS and CDR2 YYNGEE. J gave up 1 base and V 3 bases, and 6 bases lay outside the gene matches. CDR3 length equals 15 residues. Filled out from reference TRBV9 and TRBJ1-2, the complete variable domain reads DSGVTQTPKHLITATGQRVTLRCSPRSGDLSVYWYQQSLDQGLQFLIQYYNGEERAKGNILERFSAQQFPDLHSELNLSSLELGDSALYFCASSARDSLNYGYTFGSGTRLTVV.